This is a list of T cell receptor beta chains from one sample in a study of CD8 T cells in Susac syndrome. TCRdb re-analysed the immunoSEQ multiplex PCR reads in MiXCR, keeping a single row per CDR3 protein. Of some 190,000 distinct CDR3 sequences in the sample, around 93% were seen once. Sequencing input: CD4+ T cells from PBMCs. The receptors originated from a human donor in good health. The conserved cysteine and the conserved F or W are not part of the CDR3 here. The order of the fields is V gene, J gene, CDR3 protein.

TRBV29-1,TRBJ2-5,SVQLLGFGTQY
TRBV6-6,TRBJ1-6,ASSYGDRRANSPLH
TRBV6-2/TRBV6-3,TRBJ1-1,ASSPQGRTEAF
TRBV7-2,TRBJ2-1,ASSLEGRNEQF
TRBV4-1,TRBJ2-3,ASSQDHSSRGLTDTQY
TRBV3-1,TRBJ2-2,ASSHGTFHTGELF
TRBV7-8,TRBJ2-3,ASSLYGSARADTQY
TRBV5-1,TRBJ1-2,ASSLKVLTDLSDYGYT
TRBV9,TRBJ2-5,ASSVTAGSSETQY
TRBV4-3,TRBJ2-6,ASSQATGHPGANVLT
TRBV15,TRBJ1-5,ATSRGGGQPQH
TRBV14,TRBJ1-2,ASSFSVSGMRGYT
TRBV6-2/TRBV6-3,TRBJ1-5,ASSYETVRITPQH
TRBV9,TRBJ2-7,ASSVEGGEQY
TRBV27,TRBJ1-4,ASSFRTGVNEKLF
TRBV18,TRBJ1-5,ASSPEDDRGGPQH
TRBV7-2,TRBJ2-7,ASSLAGLSSYEQY
TRBV12-3/TRBV12-4,TRBJ1-5,ASSLGNSNQPQH
TRBV10-3,TRBJ1-1,AMAKGSEAF
TRBV5-1,TRBJ2-5,ASSLSLSYQETQY
TRBV7-8,TRBJ1-4,ASSRVTGTTNEKLF
TRBV5-1,TRBJ2-7,ASSLWGTGEQY
TRBV29-1,TRBJ2-3,SVDRGLSTDTQY
TRBV2,TRBJ1-6,ASRGWNSPLH
TRBV12-3/TRBV12-4,TRBJ1-2,ASSLGQRKGYT
TRBV6-1,TRBJ1-2,ASSRWDGGYT
TRBV29-1,TRBJ2-7,SVERPNSYEQY
TRBV12-3/TRBV12-4,TRBJ1-1,ASSPGYDLLEAF
TRBV10-3,TRBJ1-6,ASQGGNSPLH
TRBV6-2/TRBV6-3,TRBJ2-3,ASGSTDTQY
TRBV30,TRBJ1-5,AWSVRLKWTGGNQPQL
TRBV6-2/TRBV6-3,TRBJ1-5,ASRYLNQPQH
TRBV21-1,TRBJ2-1,ASSKENEILIHNEQF
TRBV4-3,TRBJ1-2,ASSQDPMIRNGYT
TRBV7-2,TRBJ1-5,ASSSLGGTVNQPQH
TRBV29-1,TRBJ2-7,SAVWRGRDYEQY
TRBV9,TRBJ1-6,ASSGRNNSPLH
TRBV5-6,TRBJ1-6,ASSLGVSNSPLH
TRBV25-1,TRBJ2-1,ASSEWRGQLNEQF
TRBV7-8,TRBJ2-3,ASSLAWGGATDTQY
TRBV28,TRBJ2-7,ASSLSGQGVHYEQY
TRBV20-1,TRBJ2-1,SAGDSSYNEQF
TRBV5-1,TRBJ2-1,ASSSGVGNEQF
TRBV7-9,TRBJ2-5,ASSHHLKQETQY
TRBV5-6,TRBJ2-7,ASSSSSYEQY